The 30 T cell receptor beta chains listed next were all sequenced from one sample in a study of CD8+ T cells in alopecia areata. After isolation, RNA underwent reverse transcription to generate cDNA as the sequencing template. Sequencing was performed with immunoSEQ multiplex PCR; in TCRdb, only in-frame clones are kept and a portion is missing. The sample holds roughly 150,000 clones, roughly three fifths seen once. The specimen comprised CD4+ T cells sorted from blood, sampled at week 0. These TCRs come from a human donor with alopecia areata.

CDR3 bases: TGTGCCAGCACCGCACAGGGGTCCTACGAGCAGTACTTC. It translates to CASTAQGSYEQYF. This chain links TRBV27 with TRBJ2-7; 7 bases match TRBD1. The J segment lost 1 base and the V segment lost 7 bases, leaving 4 bases of the junction unmatched. From germline, CDR1 is MNHEY and CDR2 SMNVEV (reference sequence). CDR3 length: 13 residues.

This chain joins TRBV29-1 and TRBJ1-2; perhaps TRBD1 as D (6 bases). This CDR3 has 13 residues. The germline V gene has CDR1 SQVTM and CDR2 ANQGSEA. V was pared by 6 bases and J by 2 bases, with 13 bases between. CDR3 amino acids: CSVMDSLNYGYTF. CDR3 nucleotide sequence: TGCAGCGTAATGGACAGCCTGAACTATGGCTACACCTTC. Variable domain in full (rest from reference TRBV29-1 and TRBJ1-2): SAVISQKPSRDICQRGTSLTIQCQVDSQVTMMFWYRQQPGQSLTLIATANQGSEATYESGFVIDKFPISRPNLTFSTLTVSNMSPEDSSIYLCSVMDSLNYGYTFGSGTRLTVV.

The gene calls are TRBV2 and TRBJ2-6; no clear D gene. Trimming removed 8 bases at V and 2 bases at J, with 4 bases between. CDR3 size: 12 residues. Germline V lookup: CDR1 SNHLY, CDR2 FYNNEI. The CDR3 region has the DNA TGTGCCAGCTCTCCTGGGGCCAACGTCCTGACTTTC. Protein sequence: CASSPGANVLTF.

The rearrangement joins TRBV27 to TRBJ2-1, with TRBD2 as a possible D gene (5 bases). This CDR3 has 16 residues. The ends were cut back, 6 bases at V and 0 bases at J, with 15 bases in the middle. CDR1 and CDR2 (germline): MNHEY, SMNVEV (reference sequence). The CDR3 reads CASSLVRGVSYNEQFF. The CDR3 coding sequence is TGTGCCAGCAGCCTCGTACGGGGAGTCTCCTACAATGAGCAGTTCTTC.

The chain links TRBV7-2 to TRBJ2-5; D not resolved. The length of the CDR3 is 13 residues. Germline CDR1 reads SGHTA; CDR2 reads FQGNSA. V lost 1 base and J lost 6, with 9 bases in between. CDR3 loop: CASSLDMLKTQYF. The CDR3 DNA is TGTGCCAGCAGCTTAGACATGTTAAAGACCCAGTACTTC.

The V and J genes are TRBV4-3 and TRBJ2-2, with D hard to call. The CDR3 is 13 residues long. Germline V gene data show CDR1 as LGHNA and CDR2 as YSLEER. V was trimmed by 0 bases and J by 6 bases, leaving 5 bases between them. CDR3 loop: CASSQDLAGELFF. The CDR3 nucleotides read TGCGCCAGCAGCCAAGATCTGGCCGGGGAGCTGTTTTTT.

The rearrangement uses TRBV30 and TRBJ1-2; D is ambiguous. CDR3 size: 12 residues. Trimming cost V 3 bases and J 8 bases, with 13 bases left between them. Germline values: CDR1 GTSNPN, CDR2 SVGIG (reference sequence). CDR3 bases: TGTGCCTGGAGGCGTTGGGAAGGAGGCTACACCTTC. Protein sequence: CAWRRWEGGYTF.

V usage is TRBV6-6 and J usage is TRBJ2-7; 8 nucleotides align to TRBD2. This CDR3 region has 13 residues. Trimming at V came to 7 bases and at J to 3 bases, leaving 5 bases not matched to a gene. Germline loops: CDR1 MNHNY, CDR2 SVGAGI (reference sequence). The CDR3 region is CASTYSGVYEQYF. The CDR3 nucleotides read TGTGCCAGCACCTATAGCGGGGTCTACGAGCAGTACTTC.

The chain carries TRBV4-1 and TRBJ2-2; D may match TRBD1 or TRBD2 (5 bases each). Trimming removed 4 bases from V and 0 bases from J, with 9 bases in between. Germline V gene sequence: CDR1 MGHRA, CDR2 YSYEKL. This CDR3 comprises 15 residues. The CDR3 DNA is TGCGCCAGCAGCCCGAGGGGACCGAACACCGGGGAGCTGTTTTTT. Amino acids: CASSPRGPNTGELFF.

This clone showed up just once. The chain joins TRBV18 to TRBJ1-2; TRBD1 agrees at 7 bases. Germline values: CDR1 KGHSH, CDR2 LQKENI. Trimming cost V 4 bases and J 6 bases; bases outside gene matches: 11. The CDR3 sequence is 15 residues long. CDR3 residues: CASSRPTGEGDGYTF. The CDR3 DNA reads TGTGCCAGCTCACGACCAACAGGGGAAGGGGATGGCTACACCTTC.

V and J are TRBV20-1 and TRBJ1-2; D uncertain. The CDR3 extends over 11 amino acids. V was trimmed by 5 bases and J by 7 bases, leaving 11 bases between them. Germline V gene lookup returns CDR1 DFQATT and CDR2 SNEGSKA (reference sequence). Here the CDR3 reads CSAGLAAGYTF. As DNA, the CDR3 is TGCAGTGCTGGGCTGGCGGCTGGCTACACCTTC.

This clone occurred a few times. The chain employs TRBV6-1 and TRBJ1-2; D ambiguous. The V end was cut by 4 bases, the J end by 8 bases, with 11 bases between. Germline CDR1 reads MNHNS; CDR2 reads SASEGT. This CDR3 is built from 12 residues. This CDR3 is CASSARPRGYTF. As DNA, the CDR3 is TGTGCCAGCAGTGCCCGGCCCAGGGGCTACACCTTC.

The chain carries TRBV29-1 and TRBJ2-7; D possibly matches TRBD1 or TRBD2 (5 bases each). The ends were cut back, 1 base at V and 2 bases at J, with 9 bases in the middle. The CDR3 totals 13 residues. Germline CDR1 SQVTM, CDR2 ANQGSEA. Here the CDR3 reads CSVEGDQTYEQYF. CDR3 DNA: TGCAGCGTTGAAGGGGACCAAACCTACGAGCAGTACTTC.

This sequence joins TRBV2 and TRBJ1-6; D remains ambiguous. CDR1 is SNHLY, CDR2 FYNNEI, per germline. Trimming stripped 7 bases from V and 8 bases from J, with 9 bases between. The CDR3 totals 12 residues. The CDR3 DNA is TGTGCCAGCATCGCCCTTGATTCACCCCTCCACTTT. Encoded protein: CASIALDSPLHF.

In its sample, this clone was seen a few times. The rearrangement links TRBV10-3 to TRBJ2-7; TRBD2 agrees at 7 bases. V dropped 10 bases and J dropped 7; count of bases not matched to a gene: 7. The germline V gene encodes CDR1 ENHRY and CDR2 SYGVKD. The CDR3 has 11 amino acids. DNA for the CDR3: TGTGCCACCGCCCGGGGGGAAGAGCAGTACTTC. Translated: CATARGEEQYF.

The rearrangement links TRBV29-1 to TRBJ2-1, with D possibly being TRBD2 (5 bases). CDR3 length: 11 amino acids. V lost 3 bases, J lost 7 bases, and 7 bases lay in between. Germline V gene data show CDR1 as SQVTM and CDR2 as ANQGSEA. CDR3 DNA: TGCAGCGTTGACCGGGGAAATGAGCAGTTCTTC. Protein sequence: CSVDRGNEQFF.

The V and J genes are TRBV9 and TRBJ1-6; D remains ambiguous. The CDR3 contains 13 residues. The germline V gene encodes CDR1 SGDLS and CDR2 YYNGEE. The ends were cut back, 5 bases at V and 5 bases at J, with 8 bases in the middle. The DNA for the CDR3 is TGTGCCAGCAGGGGAAGGGATAATTCACCCCTCCACTTT. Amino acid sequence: CASRGRDNSPLHF.

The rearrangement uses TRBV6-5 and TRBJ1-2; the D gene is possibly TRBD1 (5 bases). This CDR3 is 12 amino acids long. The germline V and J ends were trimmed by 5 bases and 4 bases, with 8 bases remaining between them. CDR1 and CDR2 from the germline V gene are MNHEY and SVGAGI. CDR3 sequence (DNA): TGTGCCAGCAGTCAGGGACTCTATGGCTACACCTTC. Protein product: CASSQGLYGYTF.

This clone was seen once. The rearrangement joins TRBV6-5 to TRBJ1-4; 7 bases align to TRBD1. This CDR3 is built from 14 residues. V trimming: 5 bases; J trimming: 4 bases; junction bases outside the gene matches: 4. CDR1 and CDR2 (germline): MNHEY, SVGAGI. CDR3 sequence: CASSPGQFNEKLFF. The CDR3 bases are TGTGCCAGCAGTCCGGGACAGTTTAATGAAAAACTGTTTTTT.

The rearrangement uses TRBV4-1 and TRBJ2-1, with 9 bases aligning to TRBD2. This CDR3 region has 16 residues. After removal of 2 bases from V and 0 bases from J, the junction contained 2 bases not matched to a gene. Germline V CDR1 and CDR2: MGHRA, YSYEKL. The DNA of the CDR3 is TGCGCCAGCAGCCAACCGACTAGCGGCTCCTACAATGAGCAGTTCTTC. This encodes CASSQPTSGSYNEQFF.

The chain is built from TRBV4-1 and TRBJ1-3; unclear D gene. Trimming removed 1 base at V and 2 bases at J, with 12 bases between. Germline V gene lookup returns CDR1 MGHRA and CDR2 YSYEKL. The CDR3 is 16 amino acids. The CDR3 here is CASSQGGFGTGNTIYF. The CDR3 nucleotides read TGCGCCAGCAGCCAAGGAGGGTTTGGTACTGGAAACACCATATATTTT.

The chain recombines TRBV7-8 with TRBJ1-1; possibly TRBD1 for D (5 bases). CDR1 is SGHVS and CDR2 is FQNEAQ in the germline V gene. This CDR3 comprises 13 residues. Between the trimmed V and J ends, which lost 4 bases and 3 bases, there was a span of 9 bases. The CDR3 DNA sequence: TGTGCCAGCAGCTCGCAGGGCGACACTGAAGCTTTCTTT. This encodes CASSSQGDTEAFF.

CDR3 in amino acids: CASSNGLNTGELFF. CDR3 bases: TGTGCCAGCTCAAACGGACTGAACACCGGGGAGCTGTTTTTT. The rearrangement joins TRBV18 to TRBJ2-2, with a possible D match to TRBD2 (5 bases). This CDR3 comprises 14 residues. V lost 5 bases and J lost 1, with 8 bases in between. Germline values: CDR1 KGHSH, CDR2 LQKENI.

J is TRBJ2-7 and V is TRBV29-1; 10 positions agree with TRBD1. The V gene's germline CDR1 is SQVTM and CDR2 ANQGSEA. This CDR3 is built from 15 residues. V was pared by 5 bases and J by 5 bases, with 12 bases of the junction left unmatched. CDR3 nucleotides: TGCAGCGTTACGGGACAGGGGAGAAAGGGAAACGAGCAGTACTTC. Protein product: CSVTGQGRKGNEQYF.

The CDR3 DNA sequence: TGTGCCACCAGCAGAGATGGGATCCGGGGGAGGTACAATGAGCAGTTCTTC. It translates to CATSRDGIRGRYNEQFF. The rearrangement uses TRBV15 and TRBJ2-1, with a tentative D call TRBD2 (6 bases). Germline V CDR1 and CDR2: LNHNV, YYDKDF (reference sequence). The CDR3 is made up of 17 amino acids. V lost 0 bases and J lost 4, with 16 bases in between.

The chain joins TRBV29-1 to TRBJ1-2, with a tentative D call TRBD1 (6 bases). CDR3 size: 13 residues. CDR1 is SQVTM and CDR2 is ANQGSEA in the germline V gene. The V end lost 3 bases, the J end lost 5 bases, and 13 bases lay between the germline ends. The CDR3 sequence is CSVDGGGLYGYTF. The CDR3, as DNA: TGCAGCGTTGACGGTGGGGGCCTGTATGGCTACACCTTC.

CDR3 sequence reads: CASSYSQGSYEQYF. CDR3 sequence (DNA): TGTGCCAGCAGTTACTCGCAGGGGTCCTACGAGCAGTACTTC. The chain is built from TRBV6-6 and TRBJ2-7; tentatively, D is TRBD1 (6 bases). Trimming took off 0 bases at V and 1 base at J, with 7 bases between the two ends. CDR1 MNHNY and CDR2 SVGAGI come from the germline V gene (reference sequence). The CDR3 is made up of 14 amino acids.

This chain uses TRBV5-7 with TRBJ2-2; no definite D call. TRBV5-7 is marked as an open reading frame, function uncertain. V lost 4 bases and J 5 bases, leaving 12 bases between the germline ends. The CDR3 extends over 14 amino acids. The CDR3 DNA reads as TGTGCCAGCAGCCCCAGCCCTCTTACCGGGGAGCTGTTTTTT. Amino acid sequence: CASSPSPLTGELFF.

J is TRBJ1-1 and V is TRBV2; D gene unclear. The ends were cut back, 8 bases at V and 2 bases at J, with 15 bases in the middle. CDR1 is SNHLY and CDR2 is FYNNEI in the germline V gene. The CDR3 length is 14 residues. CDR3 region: CASERQPVNTEAFF. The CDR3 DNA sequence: TGTGCCAGCGAAAGGCAGCCGGTTAACACTGAAGCTTTCTTT.

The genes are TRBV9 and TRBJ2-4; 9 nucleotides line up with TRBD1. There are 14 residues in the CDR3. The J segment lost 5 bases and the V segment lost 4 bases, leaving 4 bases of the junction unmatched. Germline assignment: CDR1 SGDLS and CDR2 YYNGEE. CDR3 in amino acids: CASSPRTGENIQYF. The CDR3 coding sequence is TGTGCCAGCAGCCCCCGGACAGGGGAAAACATTCAGTACTTC. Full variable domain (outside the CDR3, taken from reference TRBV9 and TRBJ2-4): DSGVTQTPKHLITATGQRVTLRCSPRSGDLSVYWYQQSLDQGLQFLIQYYNGEERAKGNILERFSAQQFPDLHSELNLSSLELGDSALYFCASSPRTGENIQYFGAGTRLSVL.